A single sample is the source of the 13 T cell receptor beta chains below, sequenced in a study of technical replicates of blood from a few donors. Sequencing used immunoSEQ multiplex PCR; TCRdb keeps in-frame clones, though not all of them. This table has approximately 75,000 clones, around 97% appearing once. Specimen: T cells isolated from PBMCs. All receptors come from a human donor in good health.

The chain carries TRBV27 and TRBJ2-1, with TRBD2 as a possible D gene (5 bases). CDR3 length equals 15 residues. Trimming pared 2 bases from V and 4 bases from J, leaving 12 bases between. CDR1 is MNHEY and CDR2 is SMNVEV in the germline V gene (reference sequence). The CDR3: CASSLGSSGYNEQFF. DNA for the CDR3: TGTGCCAGCAGTTTAGGTTCGAGCGGATACAATGAGCAGTTCTTC.

V usage is TRBV28 and J usage is TRBJ1-2, with 7 bases matching TRBD1. V shed 4 bases, J shed 4 bases, and the junction held 9 bases outside the gene matches. The CDR3 spans 15 residues. The germline CDR1 and CDR2 sequences are MDHEN and SYDVKM. CDR3 nucleotide sequence: TGTGCCAGCAGTTATGGACAGGAGAGGGCCTATGGCTACACCTTC. It codes for CASSYGQERAYGYTF.

This chain joins TRBV27 and TRBJ1-5; D is possibly TRBD1 (6 bases). CDR3 length: 15 residues. In germline, CDR1 is MNHEY, CDR2 SMNVEV (reference sequence). The V end was cut by 3 bases, the J end by 0 bases, with 9 bases between. CDR3 nucleotides: TGTGCCAGCAGTTTTTACAGGGATAGCAATCAGCCCCAGCATTTT. Amino acid sequence: CASSFYRDSNQPQHF.

This rearrangement joins TRBV25-1 to TRBJ1-2, with 7 bases that match TRBD1. V lost 5 bases, J lost 3 bases, and 3 bases stayed unmatched. Germline values: CDR1 MGHDK, CDR2 SYGVNS. The CDR3 covers 13 residues. In DNA, the CDR3 is TGTGCCAGCAGTCAAGGACAGGACTATGGCTACACCTTC. It yields the protein CASSQGQDYGYTF.

The rearrangement links TRBV27 to TRBJ2-7, with D tentatively TRBD1 (6 bases). The CDR3 has 15 amino acids. CDR1 MNHEY and CDR2 SMNVEV come from the germline V gene (reference sequence). The V end lost 1 base, the J end lost 2 bases, and 12 bases lay between the germline ends. This CDR3 is CASSLLRGGAYEQYF. CDR3 nucleotide sequence: TGTGCCAGCAGTTTATTGAGAGGGGGTGCCTACGAGCAGTACTTC.

The chain couples TRBV6-1 to TRBJ1-1; D unclear. This CDR3 contains 16 residues. Germline CDR1 is MNHNS and CDR2 is SASEGT. Trimming removed 2 bases from V and 2 bases from J, with 15 bases in between. The CDR3 coding sequence is TGTGCCAGCAGTGAATTACCGGGCCTAGCAAACACTGAAGCTTTCTTT. Protein sequence: CASSELPGLANTEAFF.

The chain joins TRBV28 to TRBJ2-1; TRBD2 agrees at 7 bases. V was pared by 2 bases and J by 6 bases, with 7 bases of the junction left unmatched. The CDR3 covers 15 residues. Germline CDR1 and CDR2: MDHEN and SYDVKM. The chain's CDR3 is CASSLVAGALNEQFF. The DNA for the CDR3 is TGTGCCAGCAGTTTAGTCGCGGGAGCCCTCAATGAGCAGTTCTTC.

The V gene is TRBV19, the J gene TRBJ2-7; 9 positions match TRBD1. The CDR3 length is 14 residues. V lost 3 bases to trimming and J lost 4 bases; unmatched junction nucleotides: 4. CDR1 is LNHDA, CDR2 SQIVND, per germline (reference sequence). The CDR3 region has the DNA TGTGCCAGTAGTATGGGACAGGGAATTTACGAGCAGTACTTC. Translated, it gives CASSMGQGIYEQYF.

This clone came up a few times. The rearrangement joins TRBV19 to TRBJ1-5; D call uncertain. The CDR3 covers 14 residues. The V end lost 5 bases, the J end lost 7 bases, and 15 bases lay between the germline ends. The V gene's germline CDR1 is LNHDA and CDR2 SQIVND (reference sequence). The CDR3 loop reads CASSESAVGQPQHF. The CDR3 coding sequence is TGTGCCAGTAGTGAGTCTGCCGTCGGGCAGCCCCAGCATTTT.

This clone was seen a single time. The genes are TRBV5-1 and TRBJ1-2, with D possibly being TRBD1 (5 bases). CDR3 size: 15 residues. V lost 0 bases and J 2 bases, leaving 11 bases between the germline ends. Germline CDR1 SGHRS, CDR2 YFSETQ. CDR3 sequence: CASSLADTNNYGYTF. As DNA, the CDR3 is TGCGCCAGCAGCTTGGCGGACACCAACAACTATGGCTACACCTTC.

The J gene is TRBJ2-1, the V gene TRBV30; D not resolved. Per germline, CDR1 GTSNPN and CDR2 SVGIG (reference sequence). Trimming removed 5 bases from V and 0 bases from J, with 14 bases in between. The CDR3 extends over 15 amino acids. The chain's CDR3 is CAWGEASSSYNEQFF. CDR3 bases: TGTGCCTGGGGCGAGGCGTCAAGCTCCTACAATGAGCAGTTCTTC.

J is TRBJ2-2 and V is TRBV7-9, with TRBD1 matching 8 bases. V lost 5 bases and J lost 8; bases outside the gene matches: 10. The germline gives CDR1 SEHNR, CDR2 FQNEAQ (reference sequence). The CDR3 has 15 residues. The CDR3 sequence: CASSTGTGASGELFF. CDR3 sequence (DNA): TGTGCCAGCAGCACCGGGACAGGAGCCAGTGGGGAGCTGTTTTTT.

The chain employs TRBV5-1 and TRBJ1-3, with a weak D call TRBD1 (6 bases). Trimming cost V 5 bases and J 4 bases, with 16 bases left between them. The CDR3 spans 15 residues. Germline V gives CDR1 SGHRS, CDR2 YFSETQ. CDR3 residues: CASRPKPGDGNTIYF. CDR3 nucleotides: TGCGCCAGCAGACCGAAACCAGGGGACGGAAACACCATATATTTT.